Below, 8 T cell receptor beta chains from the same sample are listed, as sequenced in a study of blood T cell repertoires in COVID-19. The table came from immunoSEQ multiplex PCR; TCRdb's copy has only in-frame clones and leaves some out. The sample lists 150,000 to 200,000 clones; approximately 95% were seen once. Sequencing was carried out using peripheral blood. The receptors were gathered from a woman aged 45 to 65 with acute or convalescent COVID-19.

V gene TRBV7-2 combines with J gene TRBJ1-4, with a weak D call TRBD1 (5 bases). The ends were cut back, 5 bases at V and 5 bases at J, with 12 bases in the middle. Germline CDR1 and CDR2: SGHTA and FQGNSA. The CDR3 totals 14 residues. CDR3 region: CASSLQRGNEKLFF. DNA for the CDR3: TGTGCCAGCAGCCTCCAAAGGGGAAATGAAAAACTGTTTTTT.

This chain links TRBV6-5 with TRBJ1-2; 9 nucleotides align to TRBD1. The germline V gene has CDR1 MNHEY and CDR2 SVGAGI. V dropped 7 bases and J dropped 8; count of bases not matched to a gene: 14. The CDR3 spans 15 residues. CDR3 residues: CASNLRGGQGDGYTF. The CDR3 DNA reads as TGTGCCAGCAACCTTAGGGGGGGACAGGGTGACGGCTACACCTTC.

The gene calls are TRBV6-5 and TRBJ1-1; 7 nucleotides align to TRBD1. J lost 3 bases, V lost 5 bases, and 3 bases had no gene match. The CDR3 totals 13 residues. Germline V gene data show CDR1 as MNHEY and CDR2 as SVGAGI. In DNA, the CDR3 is TGTGCCAGCAGTCACAGGGGAGACACTGAAGCTTTCTTT. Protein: CASSHRGDTEAFF.

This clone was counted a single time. The DNA for the CDR3 is TGTGCCTGGGGCCGAGCGGGGAACAATGAGCAGTTCTTC. This codes for CAWGRAGNNEQFF. The V gene is TRBV30, the J gene TRBJ2-1; 7 bases line up with TRBD2. This CDR3 region has 13 residues. Germline assignment: CDR1 GTSNPN and CDR2 SVGIG (reference sequence). After removal of 5 bases from V and 5 bases from J, the junction contained 6 bases not matched to a gene.

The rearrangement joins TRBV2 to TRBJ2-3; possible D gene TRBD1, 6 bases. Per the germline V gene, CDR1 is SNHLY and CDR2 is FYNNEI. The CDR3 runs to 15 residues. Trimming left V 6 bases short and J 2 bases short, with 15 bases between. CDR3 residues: CASRSLDSPTDTQYF. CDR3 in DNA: TGTGCCAGCAGATCTTTGGACAGTCCCACAGATACGCAGTATTTT.

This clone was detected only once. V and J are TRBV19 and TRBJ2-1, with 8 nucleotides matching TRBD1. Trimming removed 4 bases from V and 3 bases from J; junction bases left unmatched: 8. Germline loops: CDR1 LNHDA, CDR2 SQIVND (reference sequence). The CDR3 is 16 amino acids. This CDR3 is CASSTRQGSLYNEQFF. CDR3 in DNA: TGTGCCAGTAGTACCCGACAGGGGTCCCTCTACAATGAGCAGTTCTTC. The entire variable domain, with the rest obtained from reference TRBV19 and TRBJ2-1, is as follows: DGGITQSPKYLFRKEGQNVTLSCEQNLNHDAMYWYRQDPGQGLRLIYYSQIVNDFQKGDIAEGYSVSREKKESFPLTVTSAQKNPTAFYLCASSTRQGSLYNEQFFGPGTRLTVL.

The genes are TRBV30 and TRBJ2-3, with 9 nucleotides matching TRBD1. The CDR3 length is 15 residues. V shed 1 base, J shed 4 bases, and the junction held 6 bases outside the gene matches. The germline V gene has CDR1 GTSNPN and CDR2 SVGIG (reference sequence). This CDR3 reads CAWSGGTGRADTQYF. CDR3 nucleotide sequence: TGTGCCTGGAGTGGGGGGACAGGGAGGGCAGATACGCAGTATTTT. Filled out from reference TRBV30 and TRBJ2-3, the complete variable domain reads SQTIHQWPATLVQPVGSPLSLECTVEGTSNPNLYWYRQAAGRGLQLLFYSVGIGQISSEVPQNLSASRPQDRQFILSSKKLLLSDSGFYLCAWSGGTGRADTQYFGPGTRLTVL.

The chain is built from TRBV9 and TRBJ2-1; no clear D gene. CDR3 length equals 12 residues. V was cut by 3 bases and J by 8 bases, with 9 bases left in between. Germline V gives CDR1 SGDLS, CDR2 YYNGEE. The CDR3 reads CASSARYDEQFF. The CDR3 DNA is TGTGCCAGCAGCGCCAGATATGATGAGCAGTTCTTC.